Presented here are 23 T cell receptor beta chains from one specimen sequenced in a study of beta chain features in type 1 diabetes. These receptors are not linked to any known antigen. Whole-study results and caveats: Type 1 diabetes patients had moderately but significantly shorter TCRB CDR3s in all four CD4+ subsets.

All of the isolated RNA was reverse transcribed, so expressed TCRB transcripts were sequenced. Method: immunoSEQ multiplex PCR; TCRdb's copy keeps in-frame clones and lacks some. Among 500,000 to 850,000 clones, around 15% were seen once, and the ten largest hold 0.035% to 0.04%. What was sequenced was naive CD4+ T cells from blood. The receptors derive from a man between 18 and 35 years old with type 1 diabetes.

This chain links TRBV28 with TRBJ2-7; D perhaps matches TRBD1 (6 bases). There are 13 residues in the CDR3. V lost 7 bases to trimming and J lost 2 bases, with 12 bases between them. In germline, CDR1 is MDHEN, CDR2 SYDVKM. The CDR3 is CASMDRSPYEQYF. CDR3 in DNA: TGTGCCAGCATGGACAGAAGCCCCTACGAGCAGTACTTC.

The chain couples TRBV28 to TRBJ2-5; 7 nucleotides agree with TRBD1. Germline lookup yields CDR1 MDHEN and CDR2 SYDVKM. The CDR3 contains 12 residues. The V segment lost 8 bases and the J segment 5 bases; nucleotides outside the gene matches: 5. The CDR3 sequence: CASRTGPETQYF. CDR3 DNA: TGTGCCAGCCGGACAGGTCCTGAGACCCAGTACTTC. Combining the CDR3 with reference TRBV28 and TRBJ2-5 gives the whole variable domain DVKVTQSSRYLVKRTGEKVFLECVQDMDHENMFWYRQDPGLGLRLIYFSYDVKMKEKGDIPEGYSVSREKKERFSLILESASTNQTSMYLCASRTGPETQYFGPGTRLLVL.

V and J are TRBV11-3 and TRBJ2-5; the match to TRBD1 covers 8 bases. This CDR3 spans 15 amino acids. With 5 bases clipped from V and 2 bases from J, the junction kept 7 bases outside the gene matches. The V gene's germline CDR1 is SGHNT and CDR2 YENEEA. The CDR3 nucleotides are TGTGCCAGCAGCCCGGGACAGGCGAGACAAGAGACCCAGTACTTC. It is translated as CASSPGQARQETQYF.

Concerning this clone: At one of its ends the junction is not consistent with the germline gene, which may arise from a read error. The chain has TRBV9 and TRBJ2-1; 16 bases match TRBD2. The CDR3 covers 14 residues. Germline V gene sequence: CDR1 SGDLS, CDR2 YYNGEE. The CDR3 nucleotides are TGTGCCAGCAGCGTCGGGACTAGCGGGAGGGCCGAGCTCTTC. Translated, it gives CASSVGTSGRAELF.

This clone was seen a few times. The V gene is TRBV5-1, the J gene TRBJ2-1; 8 bases agree with TRBD2. This CDR3 comprises 16 residues. V dropped 2 bases and J dropped 6; count of bases not matched to a gene: 10. Germline-derived CDR1 and CDR2 are SGHRS and YFSETQ. The CDR3, as DNA: TGCGCCAGCAGCTTTGGCGGCCTAGCGGGTGCCAATGAGCAGTTCTTC. Its protein product is CASSFGGLAGANEQFF.

The chain recombines TRBV18 with TRBJ1-2, with 8 positions matching TRBD1. Germline CDR1 and CDR2: KGHSH and LQKENI. V gave up 4 bases and J gave up 14 bases; unmatched junction bases: 15. The CDR3 length is 14 residues. CDR3 coding DNA: TGTGCCAGCTCACGCCGGGACAGGAACACCCTTGGGACCTTC. Protein product: CASSRRDRNTLGTF.

The J gene is TRBJ1-6, the V gene TRBV21-1; the table's D gene call, TRBD1, was not cross checked with the DNA. TRBV21-1 is described as a pseudogene. This CDR3 spans 19 amino acids. CDR3 amino acids: CASSKGGCGAASRDSPLHF. The CDR3, as DNA: TGTGCCAGCAGCAAAGGGGGTTGTGGGGCAGCCAGTCGGGATTCACCCCTCCACTTT.

This chain joins TRBV28 and TRBJ2-7; D remains ambiguous. Per the germline V gene, CDR1 is MDHEN and CDR2 is SYDVKM. V lost 6 bases, J lost 1 base, and 16 bases lay in between. The CDR3 runs to 15 residues. CDR3 coding DNA: TGTGCCAGCAGACCAGGTCACTATGCGTCCTACGAGCAGTACTTC. Translation gives CASRPGHYASYEQYF.

The chain employs TRBV6-1 and TRBJ2-7, with D unclear. Germline lookup yields CDR1 MNHNS and CDR2 SASEGT. CDR3 length: 13 amino acids. V was clipped by 1 base and J by 5 bases, with 9 bases between them. CDR3 amino acids: CASSEEGPNEQYF. The CDR3 region has the DNA TGTGCCAGCAGTGAAGAGGGCCCCAACGAGCAGTACTTC.

The chain combines TRBV27 with TRBJ1-2, with TRBD1 matching 7 bases. The CDR3 covers 11 residues. The V segment lost 8 bases and the J segment 7 bases; nucleotides outside the gene matches: 4. The germline gives CDR1 MNHEY, CDR2 SMNVEV (reference sequence). CDR3 residues: CASGRGLGYTF. CDR3 nucleotide sequence: TGTGCCAGCGGTAGGGGGCTTGGCTACACCTTC.

This chain connects TRBV7-9 to TRBJ2-7; D is unclear. This CDR3 contains 13 residues. V lost 11 bases to trimming and J lost 4 bases, with 18 bases between them. Looked up from germline, CDR1 is SEHNR and CDR2 is FQNEAQ (reference sequence). For the CDR3, the DNA is TGTGCCGGTGGTAGATACCTAGGGTACGAGCAGTACTTC. Its translation: CAGGRYLGYEQYF.

The chain carries TRBV7-9 and TRBJ2-5; 7 bases are a match to TRBD1. Trimming at V came to 8 bases and at J to 0 bases, leaving 6 bases not matched to a gene. CDR1 is SEHNR and CDR2 is FQNEAQ in the germline V gene (reference sequence). The CDR3 has 14 residues. CDR3 protein: CASSITGDQETQYF. Here the CDR3 DNA reads TGTGCCAGCTCCATTACAGGGGACCAAGAGACCCAGTACTTC.

The chain uses TRBV14 and TRBJ1-4; unclear D gene. V was trimmed by 1 base and J by 0 bases, leaving 9 bases between them. CDR1 is SGHDN and CDR2 is FVKESK in the germline V gene. The CDR3 sequence is 16 residues long. DNA for the CDR3: TGTGCCAGCAGCCAAGTTTCGGGCGCAACTAATGAAAAACTGTTTTTT. Translating gives CASSQVSGATNEKLFF. Drawing the rest from reference TRBV14 and TRBJ1-4, the complete variable domain is EAGVTQFPSHSVIEKGQTVTLRCDPISGHDNLYWYRRVMGKEIKFLLHFVKESKQDESGMPNNRFLAERTGGTYSTLKVQPAELEDSGVYFCASSQVSGATNEKLFFGSGTQLSVL.

This clone was counted a few times. This chain uses TRBV9 with TRBJ2-3; 8 bases fit TRBD2. CDR3 length: 16 residues. V lost 0 bases, J lost 2 bases, and 5 bases stayed unmatched. In germline, CDR1 is SGDLS, CDR2 YYNGEE. The DNA of the CDR3 is TGTGCCAGCAGCGTAGTTGTGCGGGGGGACACAGATACGCAGTATTTT. The encoded protein is CASSVVVRGDTDTQYF.

This clone showed up just a few times. The genes are TRBV4-1 and TRBJ2-5; 7 bases line up with TRBD2. V gave up 4 bases and J gave up 5 bases; unmatched junction bases: 4. This CDR3 contains 13 residues. The germline V gene encodes CDR1 MGHRA and CDR2 YSYEKL. The CDR3 here is CASSPRGGETQYF. The DNA for the CDR3 is TGCGCCAGCAGCCCCCGGGGAGGGGAGACCCAGTACTTC.

There are a few counts of this clone. The chain links TRBV6-6 to TRBJ2-1; 8 bases are shared with TRBD2. The ends lost 0 bases at V and 6 bases at J; junction bases unmatched: 4. Germline V gene data show CDR1 as MNHNY and CDR2 as SVGAGI (reference sequence). This CDR3 has 15 residues. CDR3 coding DNA: TGTGCCAGCAGTTACTCGGGACTAGGGGTCAATGAGCAGTTCTTC. Translating it yields CASSYSGLGVNEQFF.

J is TRBJ2-5 and V is TRBV11-1; D not certain. The germline V gene encodes CDR1 SGHAT and CDR2 FQDESV (reference sequence). CDR3 length: 15 amino acids. Trimming stripped 2 bases from V and 5 bases from J, with 15 bases between. Written as DNA, the CDR3 is TGTGCCAGCAGCTTAAGGGAATCCTCGGTGGAGACCCAGTACTTC. It encodes CASSLRESSVETQYF.

J is TRBJ2-7 and V is TRBV5-1; D uncertain. The V gene lost 2 bases and the J gene lost 0 bases, with 9 bases spanning the gap. CDR1 and CDR2 (germline): SGHRS, YFSETQ. The CDR3 has 14 residues. The CDR3: CASSLSPSSYEQYF. For the CDR3, the DNA is TGCGCCAGCAGCTTATCCCCTAGCTCCTACGAGCAGTACTTC. The full variable domain, with the rest looked up from reference TRBV5-1 and TRBJ2-7, is KAGVTQTPRYLIKTRGQQVTLSCSPISGHRSVSWYQQTPGQGLQFLFEYFSETQRNKGNFPGRFSGRQFSNSRSEMNVSTLELGDSALYLCASSLSPSSYEQYFGPGTRLTVT.

This clone was seen a few times. V gene TRBV7-6 combines with J gene TRBJ1-3; 7 nucleotides align to TRBD1. Germline CDR1 is SGHVS and CDR2 is FNYEAQ. Unmatched junction bases numbered 3, after V lost 5 bases and J lost 2 bases. The CDR3 extends over 14 amino acids. CDR3 DNA: TGTGCCAGCAGCCCTGGGACAGCTGGAAACACCATATATTTT. This gives the protein CASSPGTAGNTIYF.

This clone was counted only a few times. The chain couples TRBV5-6 to TRBJ2-5; 12 bases map to TRBD1. Germline values: CDR1 SGHDT, CDR2 YYEEEE. This CDR3 has 15 residues. V shed 3 bases, J shed 4 bases, and the junction held 4 bases outside the gene matches. This CDR3 reads CASSYRDRGRETQYF. The CDR3 bases are TGTGCCAGCAGCTACCGGGACAGGGGGCGAGAGACCCAGTACTTC.

The rearrangement uses TRBV5-1 and TRBJ2-7, with 8 positions matching TRBD1. Trimming removed 5 bases from V and 3 bases from J; junction bases left unmatched: 10. Germline CDR1 SGHRS, CDR2 YFSETQ. The CDR3 sequence is 15 residues long. The CDR3 DNA follows: TGCGCCAGCAGACGGACCCCGGGACAGGACTACGAGCAGTACTTC. Its protein product is CASRRTPGQDYEQYF.

This clone was seen only a few times. The same CDR3 also results from other DNA sequences found in this sample. The chain couples TRBV6-5 to TRBJ2-7; possibly TRBD2 for D (5 bases). Germline V lookup: CDR1 MNHEY, CDR2 SVGAGI. V lost 0 bases and J 4 bases, leaving 10 bases between the germline ends. This CDR3 is built from 14 residues. The CDR3 here is CASSYSRGIYEQYF. The CDR3, as DNA: TGTGCCAGCAGTTACTCGAGAGGGATTTACGAGCAGTACTTC.

The table lists this clone with a few counts. The chain is built from TRBV30 and TRBJ2-5; TRBD1 might be the D (6 bases). The germline gives CDR1 GTSNPN, CDR2 SVGIG (reference sequence). The CDR3 extends over 13 amino acids. V lost 1 base to trimming and J lost 3 bases, with 9 bases between them. CDR3 bases: TGTGCCTGGAGTGACAGGGTCAAAGAGACCCAGTACTTC. It encodes CAWSDRVKETQYF. The variable domain in full, with the rest retrieved from reference TRBV30 and TRBJ2-5, is SQTIHQWPATLVQPVGSPLSLECTVEGTSNPNLYWYRQAAGRGLQLLFYSVGIGQISSEVPQNLSASRPQDRQFILSSKKLLLSDSGFYLCAWSDRVKETQYFGPGTRLLVL.